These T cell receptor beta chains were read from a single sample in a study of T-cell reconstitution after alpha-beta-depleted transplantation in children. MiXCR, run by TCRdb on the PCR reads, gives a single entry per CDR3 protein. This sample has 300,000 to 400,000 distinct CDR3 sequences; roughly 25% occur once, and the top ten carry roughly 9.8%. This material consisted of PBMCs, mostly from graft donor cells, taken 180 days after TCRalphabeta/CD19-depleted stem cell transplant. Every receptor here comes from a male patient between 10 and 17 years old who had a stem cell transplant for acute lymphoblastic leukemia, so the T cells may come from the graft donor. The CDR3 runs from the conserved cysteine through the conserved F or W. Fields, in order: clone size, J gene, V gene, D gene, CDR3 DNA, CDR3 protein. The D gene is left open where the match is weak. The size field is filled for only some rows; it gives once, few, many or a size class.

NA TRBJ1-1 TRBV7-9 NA TGTGCCAGCAGCTTACCAGGGGCCTACATGAACACTGAAGCTTTCTTT CASSLPGAYMNTEAFF
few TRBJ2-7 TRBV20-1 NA TGCAGTGCCTTGTCCCTAGCGCCTGGATACGAGCAGTACTTC CSALSLAPGYEQYF
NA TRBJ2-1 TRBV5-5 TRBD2 TGTGCCAGCAGCCTAGCGGGAGGGCGGAATGAGCAGTTCTTC CASSLAGGRNEQFF
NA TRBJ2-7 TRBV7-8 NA TGTGCCAGCAGCTTAGTCGGCAGGGAGATCTACGAGCAGTACTTC CASSLVGREIYEQYF
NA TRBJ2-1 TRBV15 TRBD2 TGTGCCACCAGCAGAGATCGTTGGACTAGCGGGAGTCATGAGCAGTTCTTC CATSRDRWTSGSHEQFF
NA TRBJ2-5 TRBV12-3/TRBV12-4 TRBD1 TGTGCCAGCAGGGACAGGTACCAAGAGACCCAGTACTTC CASRDRYQETQYF
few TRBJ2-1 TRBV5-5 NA TGTGCCAGCAGCTTGGCTCCGGGGAGCTCCTACAATGAGCAGTTCTTC CASSLAPGSSYNEQFF
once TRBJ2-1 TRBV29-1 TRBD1 TGCAGCGTTCCTCCGGGACAGGGGGCCGGGGAGCAGTTCTTC CSVPPGQGAGEQFF
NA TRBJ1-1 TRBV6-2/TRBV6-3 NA TGTGCCAGCAGTTACTTATACGACAACACTGAAGCTTTCTTT CASSYLYDNTEAFF
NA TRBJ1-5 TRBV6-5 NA TGTGCCAGCAGTTACGGACGAGGGGGATGGAGCAATCAGCCCCAGCATTTT CASSYGRGGWSNQPQHF
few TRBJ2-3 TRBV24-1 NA TGTGCCACCAGTGATTTACTCGGAGGGAGCACAGATACGCAGTATTTT CATSDLLGGSTDTQYF
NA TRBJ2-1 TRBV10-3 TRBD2 TGTGCCATCAGTGGGCCCGGAGCGGGAGGATCCTACAATGAGCAGTTCTTC CAISGPGAGGSYNEQFF
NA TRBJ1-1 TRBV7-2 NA TGTGCCAGCAGCTTACCCGGACCTGAAGCTTTCTTT CASSLPGPEAFF
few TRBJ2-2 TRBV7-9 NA TGTGCCAGCAGCTTAGACTTTTGGGCAGAGGAACCCGGGGAGCTGTTTTTT CASSLDFWAEEPGELFF
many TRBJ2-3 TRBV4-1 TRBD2 TGCGCCAGCAGCCAAGGGGACTACACAGATACGCAGTATTTT CASSQGDYTDTQYF
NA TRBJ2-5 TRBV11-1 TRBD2 TGTGCCAGCAGCCCCATCAGGGCTAGCGGGAGGCCCTACCAAGAGACCCAGTACTTC CASSPIRASGRPYQETQYF
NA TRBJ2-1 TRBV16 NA TGTGCCAGCAGCCAATCTCGGGCAGGTAATGAGCAGTTCTTC CASSQSRAGNEQFF
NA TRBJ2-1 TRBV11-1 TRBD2 TGTGCCAGCAGCTCAACCTTCTTTAGTAGCGGGAACTACAAGGAGCAGTTCTTC CASSSTFFSSGNYKEQFF
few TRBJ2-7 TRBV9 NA TGTGCCAGCAGCGTAGGAGGAGGGGTGGAGGACGAGCAGTACTTC CASSVGGGVEDEQYF
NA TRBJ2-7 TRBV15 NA TGTGCCACCAGCAGAGATTTCTTGCCATACGAGCAGTACTTC CATSRDFLPYEQYF
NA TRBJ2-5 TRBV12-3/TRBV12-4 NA TGTGCCAGCAGTTTTATACTAGCAGAGACCCAGTACTTC CASSFILAETQYF
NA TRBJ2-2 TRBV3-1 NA TGTGCCAGCAGCCAAGTGGCCAGGGCTAACACCGGGGAGCTGTTTTTT CASSQVARANTGELFF
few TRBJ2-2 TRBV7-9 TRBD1 TGTGCCAGCAGCTTAACAGGGGTGATCGGGGAGCTGTTTTTT CASSLTGVIGELFF
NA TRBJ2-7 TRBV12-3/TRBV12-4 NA TGTGCCAGCAGTTTAGCGCTCGGGGGACTGGAGTCCTACGAGCAGTACTTC CASSLALGGLESYEQYF
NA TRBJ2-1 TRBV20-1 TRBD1 TGCTGTGCTCGACAGGGGGCAACAGACATACGGGGTGAGCAGTTCTTC CCARQGATDIRGEQFF
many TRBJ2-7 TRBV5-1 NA TGCGCCAGCAGCTCCGGATCCTGGACCTACGAGCAGTACTTC CASSSGSWTYEQYF
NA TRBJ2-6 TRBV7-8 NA TGTGCCAGCAGCTTGGACACAGCAGGGGCCAACGTCCTGACTTTC CASSLDTAGANVLTF
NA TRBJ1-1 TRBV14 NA TGTGCCAGCAGCCAATTGGGGCAGAGTGAAGCTTTCTTT CASSQLGQSEAFF
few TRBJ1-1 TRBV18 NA TGTGCCAGCTCACCGGGCAGTCGGAACACTGAAGCTTTCTTT CASSPGSRNTEAFF
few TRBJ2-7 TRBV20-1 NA TGCAGTGCTAGCTCCAGCTGGTCCTACGAGCAGTACTTC CSASSSWSYEQYF
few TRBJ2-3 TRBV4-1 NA TGCGCCAGCAGCCAAGGCGGCTATATCACCACAGATACGCAGTATTTT CASSQGGYITTDTQYF
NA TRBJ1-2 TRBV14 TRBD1 TGTGCCAGCAGCCAATTCGACAGGGGGCCCTCTAACTATGGCTACACCTTC CASSQFDRGPSNYGYTF
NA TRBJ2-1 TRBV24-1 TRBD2 TGTGCCACCAGTGATCCAACTGGACTAGCGGGAGTTGATGAGCAGTTCTTC CATSDPTGLAGVDEQFF
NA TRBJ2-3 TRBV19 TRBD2 TGTGCCAGTAGCCCACGGACTAGGTTCACAGATACGCAGTATTTT CASSPRTRFTDTQYF
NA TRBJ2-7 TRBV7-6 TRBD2 TGTGCCAGCAGCTTCGCAGCGGGAGCTAGGCAGTACTTC CASSFAAGARQYF
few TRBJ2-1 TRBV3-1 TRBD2 TGTGCCAGCAGCCAAGCCTGGGAGGGCCGGAAGTTCTTC CASSQAWEGRKFF
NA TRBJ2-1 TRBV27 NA TGTGCCAGCAGTCTTGGCGGCAGGAATTGGAGAAGCTCCTACAATGAGCAGTTCTTC CASSLGGRNWRSSYNEQFF
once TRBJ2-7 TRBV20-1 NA TGCAGTGCTCTCCGATTACTAGGGTACTACGAGCAGTACTTC CSALRLLGYYEQYF
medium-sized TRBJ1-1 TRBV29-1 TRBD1 TGCAGCGTTCCCACCGAAGACAGGGGTTCCCCCAAAGCTTTCTTT CSVPTEDRGSPKAFF
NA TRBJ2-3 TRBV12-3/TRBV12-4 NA TGTGCCAGCCACCCGGGACACCACACAGATACGCAGTATTTT CASHPGHHTDTQYF
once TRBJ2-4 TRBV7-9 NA TGTGCCAGCAGCGCCGGGGGTCTTAGGGACATTCAGTACTTC CASSAGGLRDIQYF
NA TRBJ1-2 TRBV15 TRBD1 TGTGCCACCAGCAGACCGGGACAGCACTATGGCTACACCTTC CATSRPGQHYGYTF
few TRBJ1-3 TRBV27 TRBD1 TGTGCCAGCAGTTTAAAGGGGGCGAGTGGAAACACCATATATTTT CASSLKGASGNTIYF
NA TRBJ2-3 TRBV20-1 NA TGCAGTGCTAGAGATCTGAGCGGGTTCCGCACAGATACGCAGTATTTT CSARDLSGFRTDTQYF
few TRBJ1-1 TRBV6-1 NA TGTGCCAGCAGTCCTCATCAGGGAACGACTGAAGCTTTCTTT CASSPHQGTTEAFF
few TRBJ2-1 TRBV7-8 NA TGTGCCAGCAGGATCCGGGGAGGAAGCTCCAATGAGCAGTTCTTC CASRIRGGSSNEQFF
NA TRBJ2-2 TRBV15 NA TGTGCCACCACGTCTCACTTGGGGGCCACCGGGGAGCTGTTTTTT CATTSHLGATGELFF
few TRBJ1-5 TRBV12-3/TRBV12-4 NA TGTGCCAGCAAACTCCAGGGGTACCTTAGCAATCAGCCCCAGCATTTT CASKLQGYLSNQPQHF
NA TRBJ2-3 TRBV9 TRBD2 TGTGCCAGCAGCGTAGAGGGACTAGCGGGAGGAACAGATACGCAGTATTTT CASSVEGLAGGTDTQYF
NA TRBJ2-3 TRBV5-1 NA TGCGCCACCGGGCGGGAATCCACAGATACGCAGTATTTT CATGRESTDTQYF
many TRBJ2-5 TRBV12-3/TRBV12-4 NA TGTGCCAGCACCCTGGCCGGGTTAGGAGAGACCCAGTACTTC CASTLAGLGETQYF
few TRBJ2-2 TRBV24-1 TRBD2 TGTGCCACCAGTGATCCCGGGACTAGCGGGAGGGCCGGGGAGCTGTTTTTT CATSDPGTSGRAGELFF